Below are 16 T cell receptor beta chains sequenced from a single sample in a study of blood T cell repertoires in COVID-19. The table came from immunoSEQ multiplex PCR; TCRdb's copy has only in-frame clones and leaves some out. Of about 170,000 clones in the sample, roughly 88% are singletons; the top ten hold about 1.2%. Source material: peripheral blood. Source of these receptors: a man in his 60s who had recovered from COVID-19.

V and J are TRBV6-5 and TRBJ2-1, with D perhaps TRBD2 (5 bases). Germline V gene data show CDR1 as MNHEY and CDR2 as SVGAGI. V lost 6 bases to trimming and J lost 0 bases, with 12 bases between them. The CDR3 sequence is 15 residues long. The CDR3 sequence is CASRASTSSYNEQFF. CDR3 coding DNA: TGTGCCAGCAGAGCTAGCACCAGCTCCTACAATGAGCAGTTCTTC.

The rearrangement joins TRBV2 to TRBJ1-6; D is unresolved. Germline V CDR1 and CDR2: SNHLY, FYNNEI. This CDR3 region has 15 residues. The V gene lost 2 bases and the J gene lost 0 bases, with 5 bases spanning the gap. CDR3 sequence (DNA): TGTGCCAGCAGTGAACGGAGCTCCTATAATTCACCCCTCCACTTT. Translating it yields CASSERSSYNSPLHF.

This chain joins TRBV27 and TRBJ1-5, with D uncertain. V was cut by 0 bases and J by 9 bases, with 12 bases left in between. This CDR3 comprises 14 residues. CDR1 is MNHEY and CDR2 is SMNVEV in the germline V gene (reference sequence). CDR3: CASSLSWENGPQHF. The CDR3 nucleotides are TGTGCCAGCAGTTTATCGTGGGAGAATGGGCCCCAGCATTTT.

The chain couples TRBV4-2 to TRBJ2-3, with 11 positions matching TRBD1. The CDR3 length is 16 residues. Germline CDR1 LGHNA, CDR2 YNFKEQ. The trim removed 0 bases at V and 3 bases at J, leaving 2 bases unmatched. CDR3 DNA sequence: TGTGCCAGCAGCCAAGAGGACAGGGGGCGGACAGATACGCAGTATTTT. Protein: CASSQEDRGRTDTQYF.

This clone has a handful of counts. The chain couples TRBV9 to TRBJ1-1; TRBD1 might be the D (6 bases). Germline V CDR1 and CDR2: SGDLS, YYNGEE. The CDR3 covers 15 residues. V was pared by 4 bases and J by 4 bases, with 17 bases between. The CDR3 region is CASSPSGGGGTEAFF. As DNA, the CDR3 is TGTGCCAGCAGCCCCTCCGGAGGGGGGGGCACTGAAGCTTTCTTT.

The rearrangement uses TRBV4-3 and TRBJ1-2; weak D call: TRBD1 (6 bases). The CDR3 runs to 14 residues. Germline assignment: CDR1 LGHNA and CDR2 YSLEER. V was clipped by 0 bases and J by 4 bases, with 9 bases between them. The CDR3 bases are TGCGCCAGCAGCCAAGAGAACAGGGTCTATGGCTACACCTTC. Its translation: CASSQENRVYGYTF.

This chain links TRBV27 with TRBJ1-1; the D is unclear. The CDR3 is made up of 14 amino acids. V dropped 4 bases and J dropped 6 bases, with 15 bases sitting between them. The germline gives CDR1 MNHEY, CDR2 SMNVEV (reference sequence). The CDR3 region has the DNA TGTGCCAGCAGTTCCCCTAGGAGATACTCTGAAGCTTTCTTT. Its translation is CASSSPRRYSEAFF.

V and J are TRBV6-5 and TRBJ2-1; the match to TRBD1 covers 8 bases. The V and J ends lost 4 bases and 6 bases, in that order; junction bases with no gene match: 11. Germline-derived CDR1 and CDR2 are MNHEY and SVGAGI. The CDR3 consists of 16 residues. CDR3 in DNA: TGTGCCAGCAGTTCCGCAGACAGGGGAGCTTCCAATGAGCAGTTCTTC. This encodes CASSSADRGASNEQFF.

This CDR3 reads CASSVALSNTEAFF. For the CDR3, the DNA is TGTGCCAGCAGTGTGGCCCTCTCGAACACTGAAGCTTTCTTT. The V and J genes are TRBV2 and TRBJ1-1; D uncertain. Trimming stripped 4 bases from V and 1 base from J, with 10 bases between. The CDR3 length is 14 residues. Germline V CDR1 and CDR2: SNHLY, FYNNEI. Full variable domain (rest looked up from reference TRBV2 and TRBJ1-1): EPEVTQTPSHQVTQMGQEVILRCVPISNHLYFYWYRQILGQKVEFLVSFYNNEISEKSEIFDDQFSVERPDGSNFTLKIRSTKLEDSAMYFCASSVALSNTEAFFGQGTRLTVV.

CDR3 loop: CASSLATRQEGFF. The CDR3 DNA follows: TGTGCCAGCAGCTTAGCAACCCGACAAGAGGGTTTCTTC. The rearrangement links TRBV7-2 to TRBJ2-1; D may be TRBD2 (5 bases). There are 13 residues in the CDR3. Trimming took off 0 bases at V and 16 bases at J, with 16 bases between the two ends. CDR1 and CDR2 (germline): SGHTA, FQGNSA.

The chain couples TRBV5-1 to TRBJ2-7; TRBD1 is a possible D gene (6 bases). CDR3 size: 15 residues. CDR1 is SGHRS, CDR2 YFSETQ, per germline. V lost 0 bases and J 9 bases, leaving 19 bases between the germline ends. DNA for the CDR3: TGCGCCAGCAGCTTGGGGGACAAGTCGTCGTTTGGGCAGTACTTC. The encoded protein is CASSLGDKSSFGQYF.

J is TRBJ1-6 and V is TRBV30; 7 bases are a match to TRBD1. Germline V lookup: CDR1 GTSNPN, CDR2 SVGIG (reference sequence). The V and J ends lost 1 base and 7 bases, in that order; junction bases with no gene match: 4. CDR3 size: 14 residues. The CDR3 nucleotides read TGTGCCTGGAGTGCGGGACAGACAAATTCACCCCTCCACTTT. This sequence encodes CAWSAGQTNSPLHF.

The chain recombines TRBV27 with TRBJ2-3; D ambiguous. Deletions cut 4 bases from V and 4 bases from J, with 6 bases between. The CDR3 consists of 12 residues. The germline V gene encodes CDR1 MNHEY and CDR2 SMNVEV (reference sequence). CDR3 sequence reads: CASSSQADTQYF. The CDR3, as DNA: TGTGCCAGCAGTTCTCAGGCAGATACGCAGTATTTT.

The gene calls are TRBV6-5 and TRBJ1-6; 11 nucleotides match TRBD1. After removal of 2 bases from V and 10 bases from J, the junction contained 4 bases not matched to a gene. From germline, CDR1 is MNHEY and CDR2 SVGAGI. The CDR3 has 15 amino acids. CDR3 region: CASSYMDRGQSPLHF. CDR3 DNA sequence: TGTGCCAGCAGTTACATGGACAGGGGGCAATCACCCCTCCACTTT.

The chain carries TRBV14 and TRBJ2-7; D gene ambiguous. V lost 3 bases and J lost 4, with 4 bases in between. Germline loops: CDR1 SGHDN, CDR2 FVKESK. The CDR3 runs 11 residues. The CDR3 reads CASSHSYEQYF. In DNA form, the CDR3 reads TGTGCCAGCAGCCACAGTTACGAGCAGTACTTC.

This rearrangement joins TRBV7-3 to TRBJ2-2; the match to TRBD2 covers 10 bases. The germline CDR1 and CDR2 sequences are SGHTA and FQGTGA. CDR3 length: 16 amino acids. The J segment lost 4 bases and the V segment lost 1 base, leaving 3 bases of the junction unmatched. CDR3 nucleotide sequence: TGTGCCAGCAGCTTAATAGCTAGCGGGGGCACCGGGGAGCTGTTTTTT. This codes for CASSLIASGGTGELFF.